The source of this TCR beta chain is a study of T-cell reconstitution after alpha-beta-depleted transplantation in children. Germline V gene sequence: CDR1 SGHNT, CDR2 YYREEE (reference sequence). V gave up 3 bases and J gave up 5 bases; unmatched junction bases: 11. The CDR3 length is 16 residues. During its preparation, the TCRbeta library received unique molecular identifiers. TCRdb re-analysed the PCR reads in MiXCR, keeping a single row per CDR3 protein. The table shows approximately 350,000 distinct CDR3 sequences, with more than 10% occurring only once. This clonotype originated in a human donor who donated a stem cell graft to a child with Fanconi anemia. The input for sequencing was PBMCs, taken from the stem cell graft. The J gene is TRBJ2-1, the V gene TRBV5-4; the match to TRBD2 covers 7 bases. CDR3: CASSWGGGTTNNEQFF. The CDR3 nucleotides are TGTGCCAGCAGCTGGGGGGGGGGTACGACCAACAATGAGCAGTTCTTC.